The 18 T cell receptor beta chains presented below share a single source sample, sequenced in a study of OX40 agonist ivuxolimab in advanced cancers. The table came from immunoSEQ multiplex PCR; TCRdb's copy has only in-frame clones and leaves some out. Of about 90,000 clones in the sample, about 85% were seen once. The sequences come from CD4+ or CD8+ T cells sorted from blood, collected in a trial of the OX40 agonist ivuxolimab. These receptors were obtained from an adult with an advanced solid tumor such as melanoma, head and neck, liver or kidney cancer.

The chain is built from TRBV18 and TRBJ1-1, with no clear D. This CDR3 region has 15 residues. Trimming pared 1 base from V and 3 bases from J, leaving 12 bases between. CDR1 and CDR2 (germline): KGHSH, LQKENI. CDR3: CASSPQGQLDTEAFF. The CDR3 DNA reads as TGTGCCAGCTCACCACAGGGTCAGTTGGACACTGAAGCTTTCTTT.

This clone was recorded only once. The chain combines TRBV7-2 with TRBJ2-5, with a tentative D call TRBD1 (6 bases). Trimming removed 2 bases at V and 2 bases at J, with 9 bases between. This CDR3 contains 14 residues. The germline CDR1 and CDR2 sequences are SGHTA and FQGNSA. CDR3 in DNA: TGTGCCAGCAGCTTAAGGGGGAAACAAGAGACCCAGTACTTC. Its translation: CASSLRGKQETQYF.

The chain uses TRBV28 and TRBJ1-5, with 7 positions matching TRBD1. The CDR3 extends over 18 amino acids. Looked up from germline, CDR1 is MDHEN and CDR2 is SYDVKM. The V and J ends lost 6 bases and 2 bases, in that order; junction bases with no gene match: 16. Written as DNA, the CDR3 is TGTGCCAGCAGGCTAAGGACAGGAGCCTTGGGTGGCAATCAGCCCCAGCATTTT. Translation: CASRLRTGALGGNQPQHF.

This clone was detected a few times. The rearrangement links TRBV4-2 to TRBJ1-2; TRBD1 aligns across 7 bases. The J segment lost 3 bases and the V segment lost 0 bases, leaving 4 bases of the junction unmatched. The germline V gene encodes CDR1 LGHNA and CDR2 YNFKEQ. The CDR3 has 15 residues. CDR3 coding DNA: TGTGCCAGCAGCCAAGATTTAGGGGGCGACTATGGCTACACCTTC. It encodes CASSQDLGGDYGYTF.

This clone has just one count. CDR3 amino acids: CASSSRNQPQHF. CDR3 nucleotides: TGTGCCAGTAGTTCAAGAAATCAGCCCCAGCATTTT. This rearrangement joins TRBV19 to TRBJ1-5; D not certain. The V gene's germline CDR1 is LNHDA and CDR2 SQIVND (reference sequence). The length of the CDR3 is 12 residues. V lost 5 bases to trimming and J lost 4 bases, with 6 bases between them.

The chain has TRBV28 and TRBJ1-3; D unresolved. The germline CDR1 and CDR2 sequences are MDHEN and SYDVKM. V was trimmed by 7 bases and J by 0 bases, leaving 13 bases between them. CDR3 length: 15 amino acids. CDR3 in DNA: TGTGCCAGCACCCTAAGGCAGGCCTCTGGAAACACCATATATTTT. This codes for CASTLRQASGNTIYF. Full variable domain (rest looked up from reference TRBV28 and TRBJ1-3): DVKVTQSSRYLVKRTGEKVFLECVQDMDHENMFWYRQDPGLGLRLIYFSYDVKMKEKGDIPEGYSVSREKKERFSLILESASTNQTSMYLCASTLRQASGNTIYFGEGSWLTVV.

J is TRBJ2-5 and V is TRBV7-2; the D gene is possibly TRBD2 (5 bases). CDR1 is SGHTA and CDR2 is FQGNSA in the germline V gene. The CDR3 spans 15 residues. The germline V and J ends were trimmed by 4 bases and 5 bases, with 17 bases remaining between them. The CDR3 loop reads CASSSTTARGETQYF. For the CDR3, the DNA is TGTGCCAGCAGCTCCACGACGGCTAGAGGGGAGACCCAGTACTTC.

V gene TRBV5-4 combines with J gene TRBJ2-3; D ambiguous. The ends were cut back, 0 bases at V and 1 base at J, with 6 bases in the middle. Looked up from germline, CDR1 is SGHNT and CDR2 is YYREEE (reference sequence). This CDR3 region has 14 residues. The CDR3 DNA sequence: TGTGCCAGCAGCTTGGGGGCACGCACAGATACGCAGTATTTT. Amino acid sequence: CASSLGARTDTQYF.

The chain carries TRBV2 and TRBJ1-1, with 8 positions matching TRBD1. The germline V gene encodes CDR1 SNHLY and CDR2 FYNNEI. V trimming: 2 bases; J trimming: 0 bases; junction bases outside the gene matches: 2. CDR3 length equals 15 residues. The chain's CDR3 is CASSEQGAVNTEAFF. DNA for the CDR3: TGTGCCAGCAGTGAACAGGGGGCGGTGAACACTGAAGCTTTCTTT.

This chain links TRBV9 with TRBJ1-4, with D maybe TRBD1 (6 bases). This CDR3 has 16 residues. Trimming left V 0 bases short and J 3 bases short, with 12 bases between. In germline, CDR1 is SGDLS, CDR2 YYNGEE. Here the CDR3 DNA reads TGTGCCAGCAGCGTAGCGGCAGGGGAGTCTAATGAAAAACTGTTTTTT. Its translation is CASSVAAGESNEKLFF. The whole variable domain, remainder taken from reference TRBV9 and TRBJ1-4, is DSGVTQTPKHLITATGQRVTLRCSPRSGDLSVYWYQQSLDQGLQFLIQYYNGEERAKGNILERFSAQQFPDLHSELNLSSLELGDSALYFCASSVAAGESNEKLFFGSGTQLSVL.

The chain links TRBV18 to TRBJ2-4; 9 positions agree with TRBD1. The germline V gene has CDR1 KGHSH and CDR2 LQKENI. With V trimmed by 5 bases and J by 3 bases, 11 bases remained unmatched. The CDR3 runs to 17 residues. The CDR3 DNA follows: TGTGCCAGCTCATTTTCCCCGGGACAGGGTAACAAAAACATTCAGTACTTC. Residues: CASSFSPGQGNKNIQYF.

The chain carries TRBV6-1 and TRBJ2-5; D ambiguous. The CDR3 runs to 16 residues. Germline lookup yields CDR1 MNHNS and CDR2 SASEGT. The V end lost 1 base, the J end lost 6 bases, and 18 bases lay between the germline ends. The CDR3 is CASSEVLSQPPKTQYF. CDR3 DNA sequence: TGTGCCAGCAGTGAAGTCTTGTCACAGCCCCCGAAGACCCAGTACTTC.

The count of this clone is one. This sequence joins TRBV6-1 and TRBJ2-4; 7 positions match TRBD1. J lost 0 bases, V lost 2 bases, and 7 bases had no gene match. The CDR3 is 17 residues long. Germline CDR1 reads MNHNS; CDR2 reads SASEGT. The CDR3 DNA reads TGTGCCAGCAGTGAATTCCGGACAGGAGAAGCCAAAAACATTCAGTACTTC. This sequence encodes CASSEFRTGEAKNIQYF.

The rearrangement joins TRBV7-9 to TRBJ1-3, with TRBD1 matching over 9 bases. The CDR3 is 15 amino acids. Germline V CDR1 and CDR2: SEHNR, FQNEAQ (reference sequence). J lost 6 bases, V lost 5 bases, and 8 bases had no gene match. CDR3 protein: CASSPNRGRENTIYF. The CDR3 DNA reads as TGTGCCAGCAGCCCCAACAGGGGGCGTGAAAACACCATATATTTT.

V gene TRBV18 combines with J gene TRBJ2-1; 7 positions match TRBD2. CDR1 and CDR2 from the germline V gene are KGHSH and LQKENI. The CDR3 has 15 amino acids. The V and J ends lost 5 bases and 1 base, in that order; junction bases with no gene match: 5. The CDR3 is CASSSSGPSYNEQFF. The CDR3 coding sequence is TGTGCCAGCTCATCTAGCGGACCTTCCTACAATGAGCAGTTCTTC.

The chain couples TRBV2 to TRBJ2-7, with 7 positions matching TRBD1. V gave up 6 bases and J gave up 4 bases; unmatched junction bases: 12. The CDR3 totals 15 residues. From germline, CDR1 is SNHLY and CDR2 FYNNEI. For the CDR3, the DNA is TGTGCCAGCAGCGCCCGGGACAGAGAGAATTACGAGCAGTACGTC. This translates into CASSARDRENYEQYV.

The genes are TRBV5-8 and TRBJ1-5, with D perhaps TRBD1 (6 bases). The CDR3 is made up of 14 amino acids. Deletions cut 0 bases from V and 4 bases from J, with 8 bases between. Germline V gene lookup returns CDR1 SGHTS and CDR2 YDEGEE. The CDR3 spells CASSLDRANQPQHF. CDR3 DNA sequence: TGTGCCAGCAGCTTGGACAGGGCAAATCAGCCCCAGCATTTT.

A few counts support this clone. The chain recombines TRBV28 with TRBJ1-4, with 10 bases that match TRBD1. Germline lookup yields CDR1 MDHEN and CDR2 SYDVKM. J lost 5 bases, V lost 4 bases, and 4 bases had no gene match. The CDR3 sequence is 15 residues long. CDR3 sequence (DNA): TGTGCCAGCAGTTCCTCGGGACAGGGGAATGAAAAACTGTTTTTT. Translated, it gives CASSSSGQGNEKLFF.